The clone carrying this T cell receptor (beta chain) was observed once. Its antigen is undetermined. V was trimmed by 1 base and J by 8 bases, leaving 8 bases between them. The CDR3 contains 12 residues. The sample comes from a study of T cell repertoires in cytomegalovirus infection. TCRdb processed the reads anew with MiXCR; each CDR3 protein has one entry. This sample has hundreds of thousands of distinct CDR3 sequences, with approximately 32% found just once. The sequenced sample was cultured CD8+ T cells from PBMCs, obtained from culture after CMV antigen stimulation. The receptor's source is a human donor in good health (CMV status not recorded). Some clones in this sample may be carry-over from other donors' samples. This chain joins TRBV12-3 or TRBV12-4 and TRBJ1-2; D call uncertain. The CDR3 nucleotides read TGTGCCAGCAGTTTAGGGAGAGTCGGCTACACCTTC. Translating it yields CASSLGRVGYTF.